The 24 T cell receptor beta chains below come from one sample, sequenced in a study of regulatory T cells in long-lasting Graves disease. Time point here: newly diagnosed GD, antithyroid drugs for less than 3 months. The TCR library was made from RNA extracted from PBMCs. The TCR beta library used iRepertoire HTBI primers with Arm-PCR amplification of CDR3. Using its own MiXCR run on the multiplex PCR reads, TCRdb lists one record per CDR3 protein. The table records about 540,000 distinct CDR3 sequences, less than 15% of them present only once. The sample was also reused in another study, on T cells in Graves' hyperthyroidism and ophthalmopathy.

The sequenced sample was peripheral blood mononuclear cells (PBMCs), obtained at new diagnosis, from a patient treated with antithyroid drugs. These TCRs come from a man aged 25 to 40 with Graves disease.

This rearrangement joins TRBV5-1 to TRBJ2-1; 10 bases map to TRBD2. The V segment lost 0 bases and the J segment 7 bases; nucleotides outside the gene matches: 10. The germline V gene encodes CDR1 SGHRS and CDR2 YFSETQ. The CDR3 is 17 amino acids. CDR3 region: CASSLVSSGRGVNEQFF. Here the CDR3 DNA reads TGCGCCAGCAGCTTGGTGTCTAGCGGGAGAGGAGTAAATGAGCAGTTCTTC.

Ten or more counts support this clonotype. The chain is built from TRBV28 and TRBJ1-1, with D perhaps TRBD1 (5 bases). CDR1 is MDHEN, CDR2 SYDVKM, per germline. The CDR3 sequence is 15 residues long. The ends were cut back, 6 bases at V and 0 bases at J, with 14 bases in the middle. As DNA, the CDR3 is TGTGCCAGCAGCCCGGGGCGGGAACTGAACACTGAAGCTTTCTTT. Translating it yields CASSPGRELNTEAFF.

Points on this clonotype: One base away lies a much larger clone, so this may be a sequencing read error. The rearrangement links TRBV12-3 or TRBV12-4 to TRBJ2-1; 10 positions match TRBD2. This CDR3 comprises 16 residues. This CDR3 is CASSFRLAGVYNEQLF. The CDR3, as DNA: TGTGCCAGCAGTTTCCGGCTAGCGGGAGTATACAATGAGCAGCTCTTC.

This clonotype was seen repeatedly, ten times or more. The CDR3 bases are TGTGCCAGCAGTGATAATCCCATGAGAGAGTTCTTT. It specifies CASSDNPMREFF. V and J are TRBV2 and TRBJ1-1; no clear D. Germline V lookup: CDR1 SNHLY, CDR2 FYNNEI. CDR3 length equals 12 residues. Trimming took off 3 bases at V and 14 bases at J, with 16 bases between the two ends. The full variable domain, in which reference TRBV2 and TRBJ1-1 provide the parts outside the CDR3, is EPEVTQTPSHQVTQMGQEVILRCVPISNHLYFYWYRQILGQKVEFLVSFYNNEISEKSEIFDDQFSVERPDGSNFTLKIRSTKLEDSAMYFCASSDNPMREFFGQGTRLTVV.

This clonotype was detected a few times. CDR3 sequence (DNA): TGTGCCAGCAGTGAAAACCCGCGGGGGTGGTATGAGCAGTTCTTC. As protein: CASSENPRGWYEQFF. The rearrangement joins TRBV2 to TRBJ2-1, with 7 bases identical to TRBD2. The germline CDR1 and CDR2 sequences are SNHLY and FYNNEI. This CDR3 contains 15 residues. The V and J ends lost 2 bases and 8 bases, in that order; junction bases with no gene match: 9.

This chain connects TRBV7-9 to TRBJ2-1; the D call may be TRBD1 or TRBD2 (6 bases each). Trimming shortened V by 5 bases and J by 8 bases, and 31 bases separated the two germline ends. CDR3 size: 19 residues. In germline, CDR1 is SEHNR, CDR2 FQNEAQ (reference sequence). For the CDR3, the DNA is TGTGCCAGCAGCCCCCGGGGGCGGGACGAACTCCCCCAACTCGATGAGCAGTTCTTC. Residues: CASSPRGRDELPQLDEQFF. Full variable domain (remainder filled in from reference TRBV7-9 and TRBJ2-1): DTGVSQNPRHKITKRGQNVTFRCDPISEHNRLYWYRQTLGQGPEFLTYFQNEAQLEKSRLLSDRFSAERPKGSFSTLEIQRTEQGDSAMYLCASSPRGRDELPQLDEQFFGPGTRLTVL.

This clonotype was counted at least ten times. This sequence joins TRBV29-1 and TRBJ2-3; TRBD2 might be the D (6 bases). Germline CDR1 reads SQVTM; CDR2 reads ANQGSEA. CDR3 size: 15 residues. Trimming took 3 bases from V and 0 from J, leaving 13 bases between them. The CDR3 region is CSVDPGTSSTDTQYF. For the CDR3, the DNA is TGCAGCGTTGACCCCGGGACTTCTAGCACAGATACGCAGTATTTT.

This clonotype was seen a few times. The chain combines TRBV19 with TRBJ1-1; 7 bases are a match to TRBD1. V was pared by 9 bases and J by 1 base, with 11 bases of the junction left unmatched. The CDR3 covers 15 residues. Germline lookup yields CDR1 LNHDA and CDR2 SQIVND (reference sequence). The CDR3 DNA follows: TGTGCCAGCCAGGCCCCGGGACAGTGGAACACTGAAGCTTTCTTT. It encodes CASQAPGQWNTEAFF.

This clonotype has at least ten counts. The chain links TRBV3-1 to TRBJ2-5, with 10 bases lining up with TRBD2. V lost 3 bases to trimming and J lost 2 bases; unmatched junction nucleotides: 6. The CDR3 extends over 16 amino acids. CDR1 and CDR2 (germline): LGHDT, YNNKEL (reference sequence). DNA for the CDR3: TGTGCCAGCAGCCACTTCGGGACTAGCGAGCAAGAGACCCAGTACTTC. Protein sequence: CASSHFGTSEQETQYF.

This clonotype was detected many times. CDR3 in amino acids: CASSFGTTNQPQHF. The CDR3 DNA is TGTGCCAGCAGTTTCGGGACAACCAATCAGCCCCAGCATTTT. This chain connects TRBV27 to TRBJ1-5; D is perhaps TRBD1 (6 bases). Germline V gene lookup returns CDR1 MNHEY and CDR2 SMNVEV (reference sequence). CDR3 length: 14 amino acids. The V end was cut by 3 bases, the J end by 3 bases, with 9 bases between.

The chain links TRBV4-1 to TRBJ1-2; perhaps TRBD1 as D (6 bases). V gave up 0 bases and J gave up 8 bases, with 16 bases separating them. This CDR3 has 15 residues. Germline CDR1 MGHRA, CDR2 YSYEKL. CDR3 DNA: TGCGCCAGCAGCCAAGATTGGGGGGGCGCGTGGGGCTACACCTTC. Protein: CASSQDWGGAWGYTF.

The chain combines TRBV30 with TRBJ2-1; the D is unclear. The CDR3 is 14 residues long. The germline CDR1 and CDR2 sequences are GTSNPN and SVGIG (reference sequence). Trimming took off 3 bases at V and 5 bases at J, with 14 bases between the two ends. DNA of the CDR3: TGTGCCTGGAGCGCCGCCGAGTGGGACAATGAGCAGTTCTTC. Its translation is CAWSAAEWDNEQFF. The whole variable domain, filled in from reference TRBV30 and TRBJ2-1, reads SQTIHQWPATLVQPVGSPLSLECTVEGTSNPNLYWYRQAAGRGLQLLFYSVGIGQISSEVPQNLSASRPQDRQFILSSKKLLLSDSGFYLCAWSAAEWDNEQFFGPGTRLTVL.

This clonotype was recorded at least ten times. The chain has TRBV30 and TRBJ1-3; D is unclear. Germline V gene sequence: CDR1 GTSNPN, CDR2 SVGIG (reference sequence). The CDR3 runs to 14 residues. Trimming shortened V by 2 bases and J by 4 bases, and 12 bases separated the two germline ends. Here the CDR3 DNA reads TGTGCCTGGAGTCCTGCCCGGGAGGGAAACACCATATATTTT. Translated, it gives CAWSPAREGNTIYF. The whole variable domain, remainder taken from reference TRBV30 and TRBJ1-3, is SQTIHQWPATLVQPVGSPLSLECTVEGTSNPNLYWYRQAAGRGLQLLFYSVGIGQISSEVPQNLSASRPQDRQFILSSKKLLLSDSGFYLCAWSPAREGNTIYFGEGSWLTVV.

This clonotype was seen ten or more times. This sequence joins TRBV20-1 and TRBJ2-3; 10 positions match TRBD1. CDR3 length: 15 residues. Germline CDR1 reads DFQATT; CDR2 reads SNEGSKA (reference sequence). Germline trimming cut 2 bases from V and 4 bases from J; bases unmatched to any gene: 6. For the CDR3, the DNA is TGCAGTGCTAGAAGAGGGACAGGGGCGGCAGATACGCAGTATTTT. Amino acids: CSARRGTGAADTQYF.

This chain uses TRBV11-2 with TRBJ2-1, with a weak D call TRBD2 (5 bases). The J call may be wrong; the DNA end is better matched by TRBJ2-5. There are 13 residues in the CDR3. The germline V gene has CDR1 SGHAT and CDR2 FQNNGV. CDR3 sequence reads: CASSPLSEETQYF. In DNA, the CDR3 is TGTGCCAGCAGTCCTCTTAGCGAGGAGACCCAGTACTTC.

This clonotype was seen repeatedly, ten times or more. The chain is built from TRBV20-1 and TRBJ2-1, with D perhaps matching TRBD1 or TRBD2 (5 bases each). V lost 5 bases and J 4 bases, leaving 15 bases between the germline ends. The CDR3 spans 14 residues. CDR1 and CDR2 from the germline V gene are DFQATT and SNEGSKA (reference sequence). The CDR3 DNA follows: TGCAGTGCTTCGCTGGGACCTTTATACAATGAGCAGTTCTTC. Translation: CSASLGPLYNEQFF.

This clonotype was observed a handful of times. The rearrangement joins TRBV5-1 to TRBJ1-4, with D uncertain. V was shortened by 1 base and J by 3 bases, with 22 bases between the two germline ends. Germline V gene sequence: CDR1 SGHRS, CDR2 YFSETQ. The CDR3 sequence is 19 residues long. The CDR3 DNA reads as TGCGCCAGCAGCTTGTTGTCTGGAACGCAGCGCACCTCTAATGAAAAACTGTTTTTT. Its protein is CASSLLSGTQRTSNEKLFF.

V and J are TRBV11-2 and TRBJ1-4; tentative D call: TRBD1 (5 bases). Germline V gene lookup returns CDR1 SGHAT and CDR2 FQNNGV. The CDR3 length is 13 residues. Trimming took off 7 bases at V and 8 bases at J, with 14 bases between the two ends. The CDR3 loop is CASTRGYGEKLFF. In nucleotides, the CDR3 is TGTGCCAGCACCCGGGGGTATGGAGAAAAACTGTTTTTT.

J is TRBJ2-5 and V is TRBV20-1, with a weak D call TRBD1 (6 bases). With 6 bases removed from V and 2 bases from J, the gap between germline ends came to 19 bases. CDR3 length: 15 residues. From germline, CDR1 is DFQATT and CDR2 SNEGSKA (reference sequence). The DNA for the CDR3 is TGCAGTGCCCCGACAGGACCCGACCAACAAGAGACCCAGTACTTC. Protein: CSAPTGPDQQETQYF.

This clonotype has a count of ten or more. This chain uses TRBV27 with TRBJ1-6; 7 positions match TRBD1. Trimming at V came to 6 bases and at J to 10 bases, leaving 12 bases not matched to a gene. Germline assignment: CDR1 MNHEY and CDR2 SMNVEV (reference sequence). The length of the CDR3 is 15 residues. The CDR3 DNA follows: TGTGCCAGCAGCTCCAACAGGGGTGGAGGGTCACCCCTCCACTTT. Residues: CASSSNRGGGSPLHF.

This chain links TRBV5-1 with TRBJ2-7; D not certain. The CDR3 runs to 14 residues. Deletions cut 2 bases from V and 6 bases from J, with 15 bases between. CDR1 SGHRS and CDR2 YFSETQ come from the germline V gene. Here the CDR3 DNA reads TGCGCCAGCAGCTTTGAACAGCCCAGGAGCGAGCAGTACTTC. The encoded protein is CASSFEQPRSEQYF. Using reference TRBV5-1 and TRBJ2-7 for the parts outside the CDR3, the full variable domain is KAGVTQTPRYLIKTRGQQVTLSCSPISGHRSVSWYQQTPGQGLQFLFEYFSETQRNKGNFPGRFSGRQFSNSRSEMNVSTLELGDSALYLCASSFEQPRSEQYFGPGTRLTVT.

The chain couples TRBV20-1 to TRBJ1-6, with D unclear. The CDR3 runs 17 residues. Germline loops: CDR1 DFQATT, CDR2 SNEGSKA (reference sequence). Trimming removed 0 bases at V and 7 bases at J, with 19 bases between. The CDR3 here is CSARDGKELPENSPLHF. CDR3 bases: TGCAGTGCTAGAGATGGAAAAGAGTTGCCAGAGAATTCACCCCTCCACTTT.

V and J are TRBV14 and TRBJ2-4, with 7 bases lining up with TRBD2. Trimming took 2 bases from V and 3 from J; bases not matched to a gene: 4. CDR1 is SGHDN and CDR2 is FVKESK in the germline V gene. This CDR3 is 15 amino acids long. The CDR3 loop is CASSQLSGHKNIQYF. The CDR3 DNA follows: TGTGCCAGCAGCCAACTTAGCGGGCACAAAAACATTCAGTACTTC. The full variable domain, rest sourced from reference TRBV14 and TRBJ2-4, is EAGVTQFPSHSVIEKGQTVTLRCDPISGHDNLYWYRRVMGKEIKFLLHFVKESKQDESGMPNNRFLAERTGGTYSTLKVQPAELEDSGVYFCASSQLSGHKNIQYFGAGTRLSVL.

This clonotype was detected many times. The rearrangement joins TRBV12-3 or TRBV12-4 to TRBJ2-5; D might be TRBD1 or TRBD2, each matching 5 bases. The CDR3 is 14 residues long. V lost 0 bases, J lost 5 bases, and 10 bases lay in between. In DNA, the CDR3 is TGTGCCAGCAGTTTAGCAGAGGGGATTGAGACCCAGTACTTC. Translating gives CASSLAEGIETQYF.